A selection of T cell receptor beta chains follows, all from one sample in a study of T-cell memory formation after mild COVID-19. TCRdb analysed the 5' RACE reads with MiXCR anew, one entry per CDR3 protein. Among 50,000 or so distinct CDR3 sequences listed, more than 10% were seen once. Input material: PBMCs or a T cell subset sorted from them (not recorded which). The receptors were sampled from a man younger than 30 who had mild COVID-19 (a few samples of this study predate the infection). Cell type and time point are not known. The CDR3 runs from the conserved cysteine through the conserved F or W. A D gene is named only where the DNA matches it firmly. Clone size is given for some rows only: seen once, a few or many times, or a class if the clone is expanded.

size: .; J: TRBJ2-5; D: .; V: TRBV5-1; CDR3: CASSSTETQYF; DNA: TGCGCCAGCAGCTCAACGGAGACCCAGTACTTC
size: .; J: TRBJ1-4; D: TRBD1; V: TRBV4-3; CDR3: CASSAQGTGDEKLFF; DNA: TGCGCCAGCAGCGCCCAGGGGACAGGGGATGAAAAACTGTTTTTT
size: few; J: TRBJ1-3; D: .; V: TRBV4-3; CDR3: CASSQDLGQQGNTIYF; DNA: TGCGCCAGCAGCCAAGATCTCGGGCAGCAAGGAAACACCATATATTTT
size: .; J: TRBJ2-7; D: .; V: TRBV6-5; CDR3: CASSYSGASYEQYF; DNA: TGTGCCAGCAGTTACTCTGGCGCCTCCTACGAGCAGTACTTC
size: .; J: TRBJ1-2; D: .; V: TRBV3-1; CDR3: CASSQVYARGYTF; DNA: TGTGCCAGCAGCCAAGTCTACGCGAGGGGCTACACCTTC
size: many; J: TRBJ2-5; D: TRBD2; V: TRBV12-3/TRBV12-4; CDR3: CASSRRGGGETQYF; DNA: TGTGCCAGCAGCCGGCGGGGGGGCGGAGAGACCCAGTACTTC
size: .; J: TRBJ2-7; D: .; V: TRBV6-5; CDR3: CASSYRVVAERSVFYEQYF; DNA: TGTGCCAGCAGTTACAGGGTGGTGGCGGAGCGTTCCGTGTTCTACGAGCAGTACTTC
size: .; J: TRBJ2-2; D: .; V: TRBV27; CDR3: CASSLRPNTGELFF; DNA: TGTGCCAGCAGTTTAAGACCAAACACCGGGGAGCTGTTTTTT
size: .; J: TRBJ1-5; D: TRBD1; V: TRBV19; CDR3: CASSKTGAAYSNQPQHF; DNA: TGTGCCAGTAGTAAGACAGGGGCCGCCTATAGCAATCAGCCCCAGCATTTT
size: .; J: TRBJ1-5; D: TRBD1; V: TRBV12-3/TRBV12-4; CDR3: CASTSGEGAQPQHF; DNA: TGTGCCAGCACCTCGGGGGAGGGGGCACAGCCCCAGCATTTT
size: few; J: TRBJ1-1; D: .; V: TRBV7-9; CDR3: CASSPDDRGTGAFF; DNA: TGTGCCAGCAGCCCTGATGATCGGGGTACTGGAGCTTTCTTT
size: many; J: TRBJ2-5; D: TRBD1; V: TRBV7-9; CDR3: CASSPIWDRAETQYF; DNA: TGTGCCAGCAGCCCCATCTGGGACAGGGCAGAGACCCAGTACTTC
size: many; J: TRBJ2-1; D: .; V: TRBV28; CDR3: CASSYQDRWGDEQFF; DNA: TGTGCCAGCAGTTATCAGGACCGTTGGGGAGATGAGCAGTTCTTC
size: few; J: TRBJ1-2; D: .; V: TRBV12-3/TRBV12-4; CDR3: CASSRGVEWPTF; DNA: TGTGCCAGCAGTCGGGGCGTAGAGTGGCCCACCTTC
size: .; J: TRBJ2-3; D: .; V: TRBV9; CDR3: CASSVSSLRGDTQYF; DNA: TGTGCCAGCAGCGTATCTAGCTTACGGGGAGATACGCAGTATTTT
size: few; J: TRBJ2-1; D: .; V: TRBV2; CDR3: CASSRDEYNEQFF; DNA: TGTGCCAGCTCCCGGGACGAATACAATGAGCAGTTCTTC
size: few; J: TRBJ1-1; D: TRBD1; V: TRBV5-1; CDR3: CASSLGQGSVAFF; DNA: TGCGCCAGCAGCTTGGGACAGGGGAGTGTAGCTTTCTTT
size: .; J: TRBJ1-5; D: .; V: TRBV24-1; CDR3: CATSDWGVFQPQHF; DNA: TGTGCCACCAGTGATTGGGGGGTTTTTCAGCCCCAGCATTTT
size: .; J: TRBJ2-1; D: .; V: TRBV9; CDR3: CASSETLLARADEQFF; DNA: TGTGCCAGCAGCGAGACCCTCCTAGCGAGGGCCGATGAGCAGTTCTTC
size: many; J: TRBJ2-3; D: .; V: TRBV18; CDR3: CASSSAGVTDTQYF; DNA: TGTGCCAGCTCATCGGCCGGGGTCACAGATACGCAGTATTTT
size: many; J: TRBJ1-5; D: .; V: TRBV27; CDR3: CASSLFSQGGHQPQHF; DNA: TGTGCCAGCAGTTTATTTAGCCAGGGTGGGCATCAGCCCCAGCATTTT
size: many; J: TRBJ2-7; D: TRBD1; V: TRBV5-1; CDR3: CASSFEQGAVIYEQYF; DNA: TGCGCCAGCAGCTTCGAACAGGGGGCAGTTATCTACGAGCAGTACTTC
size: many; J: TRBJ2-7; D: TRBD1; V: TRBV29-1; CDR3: CSALGPTGGEQYF; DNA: TGCAGCGCCTTGGGGCCCACAGGGGGCGAGCAGTACTTC
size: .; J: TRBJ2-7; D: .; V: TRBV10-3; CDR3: CAAQVGAGEYEQYF; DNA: TGTGCCGCACAGGTCGGGGCTGGGGAATACGAGCAGTACTTC
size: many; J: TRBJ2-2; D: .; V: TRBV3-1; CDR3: CASSPTPGTTRRSTNTGELFF; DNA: TGTGCCAGCAGCCCTACCCCGGGCACCACCAGGAGAAGTACAAACACCGGGGAGCTGTTTTTT